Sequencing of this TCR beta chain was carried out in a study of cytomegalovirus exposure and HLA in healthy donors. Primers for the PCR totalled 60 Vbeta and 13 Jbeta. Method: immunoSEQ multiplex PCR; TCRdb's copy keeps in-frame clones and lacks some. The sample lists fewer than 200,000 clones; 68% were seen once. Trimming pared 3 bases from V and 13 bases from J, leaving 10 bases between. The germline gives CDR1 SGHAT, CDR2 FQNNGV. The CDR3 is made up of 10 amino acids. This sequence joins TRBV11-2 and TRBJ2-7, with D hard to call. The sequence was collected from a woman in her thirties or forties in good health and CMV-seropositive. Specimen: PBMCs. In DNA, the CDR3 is TGTGCCAGCAGCTTCCCCTCAGGATACTTC. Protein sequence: CASSFPSGYF.